The TCR beta chain described here comes from a study of blood T cell repertoires in COVID-19. Study in general: Specimens from acute and convalescent COVID-19 originated in the United States, Italy and Spain. T cells, B-cell-depleted T cells, or PBMCs supplied cDNA or gDNA.

CDR1 MNHEY and CDR2 SVGAGI come from the germline V gene. The CDR3 sequence is 15 residues long. Trimming cost V 2 bases and J 3 bases, with 10 bases left between them. Under the authors' procedure: Reference gene primers were amplified, and this amplification served to estimate nucleated cell counts. Clones were sequenced by immunoSEQ multiplex PCR, and TCRdb holds only the in-frame ones, with some missing. D and trimming come from the DNA, and the V and J calls and clone size come from that table. The sample yields about 140,000 clones, 75% to 90% seen once. The sequencing input was peripheral blood. V gene TRBV6-5 combines with J gene TRBJ1-4; D is perhaps TRBD1 (6 bases). The clonotype originates from a woman in her fifties or sixties with acute or convalescent COVID-19. The CDR3 sequence is CASSYLTGSNEKLFF. In DNA, the CDR3 is TGTGCCAGCAGTTACCTTACAGGGTCTAATGAAAAACTGTTTTTT.